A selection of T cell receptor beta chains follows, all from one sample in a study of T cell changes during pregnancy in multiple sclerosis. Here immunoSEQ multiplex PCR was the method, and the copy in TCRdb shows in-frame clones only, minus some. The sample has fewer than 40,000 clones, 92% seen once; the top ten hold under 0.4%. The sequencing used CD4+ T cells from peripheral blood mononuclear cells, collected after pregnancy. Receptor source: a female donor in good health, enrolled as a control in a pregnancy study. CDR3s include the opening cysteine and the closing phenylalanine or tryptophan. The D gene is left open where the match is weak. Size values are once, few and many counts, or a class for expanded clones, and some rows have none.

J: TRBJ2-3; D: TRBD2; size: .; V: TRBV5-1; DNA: TGCGCCAGCACAGGACTAGCGGGGAGCGATACGCAGTATTTT; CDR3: CASTGLAGSDTQYF
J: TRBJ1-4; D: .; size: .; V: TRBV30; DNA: TGTGCCTGGAGCGTAAGACGGGTAGAAGAAAAACTGTTTTTT; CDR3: CAWSVRRVEEKLFF
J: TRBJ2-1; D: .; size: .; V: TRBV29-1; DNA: TGCAGCTCTAGTGGACAGTGGGACAATGAGCAGTTCTTC; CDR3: CSSSGQWDNEQFF
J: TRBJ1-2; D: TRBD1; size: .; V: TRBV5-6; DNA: TGTGCCAGCAGCGTAAGTCCGGGACAGATCTATGGCTACACCTTC; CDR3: CASSVSPGQIYGYTF
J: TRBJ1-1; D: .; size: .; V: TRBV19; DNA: TGTGCCAGTAGTATTTCTGGAGGAGGCAGAGATGAAGCTTTCTTT; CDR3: CASSISGGGRDEAFF
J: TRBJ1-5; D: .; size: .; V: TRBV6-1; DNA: TGTGCCAGCAGTGCCGTTGATTCAGGTAGCAATCAGCCCCAGCATTTT; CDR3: CASSAVDSGSNQPQHF
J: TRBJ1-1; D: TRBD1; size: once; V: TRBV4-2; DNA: TGTGCCAGCAGCCAGGACAGGGGGCTCTCCTTGGAAGCTTTCTTT; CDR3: CASSQDRGLSLEAFF
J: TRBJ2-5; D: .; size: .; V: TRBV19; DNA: TGTGCCAGTAGTATTGGGGCCACCAGTAGAGAGACCCAGTACTTC; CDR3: CASSIGATSRETQYF
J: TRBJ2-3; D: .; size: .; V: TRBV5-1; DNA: TGCGCCAGCAGCACGGACAGTTTAGCTACAGATACGCAGTATTTT; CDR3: CASSTDSLATDTQYF
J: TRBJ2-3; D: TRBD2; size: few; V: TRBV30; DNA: TGTGCCTGGACCCTGCGGGAGACAGATACGCAGTATTTT; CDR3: CAWTLRETDTQYF
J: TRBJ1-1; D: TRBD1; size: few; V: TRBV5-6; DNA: TGTGCCAGCAGTTGGGGGACAGGAGAAGCTTTCTTT; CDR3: CASSWGTGEAFF
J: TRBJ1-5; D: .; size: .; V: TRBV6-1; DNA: TGTGCCAGCAGTGAACTTGGCAAGAATCAGCCCCAGCATTTT; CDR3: CASSELGKNQPQHF
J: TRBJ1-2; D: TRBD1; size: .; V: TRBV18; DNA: TGTGCCAGCTCACCCTTTGGACAGGGTAAAAATAGCTACACCTTC; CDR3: CASSPFGQGKNSYTF
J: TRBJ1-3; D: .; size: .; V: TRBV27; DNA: TGTGCCAGCAGTTCAGGGACTCCTCGATCTGGAAACACCATATATTTT; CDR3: CASSSGTPRSGNTIYF
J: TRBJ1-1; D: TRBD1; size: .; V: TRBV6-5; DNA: TGTGCCAGCAGTTACGAGGGGGCGGGCACTGAAGCTTTCTTT; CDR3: CASSYEGAGTEAFF
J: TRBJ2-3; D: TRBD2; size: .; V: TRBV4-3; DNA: TGCGCCAGCAGCCGACTAGCGGGGGGCGCAGATACGCAGTATTTT; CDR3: CASSRLAGGADTQYF
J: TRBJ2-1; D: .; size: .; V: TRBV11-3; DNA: TGTGCCAGCAGCTTTTGGGGGCCTGAGCAGTTCTTC; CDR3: CASSFWGPEQFF
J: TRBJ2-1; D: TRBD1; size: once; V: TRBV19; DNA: TGTGCCAGTAGCCTCGGGACAGCCTTCCACGGTGAGCAGTTCTTC; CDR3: CASSLGTAFHGEQFF
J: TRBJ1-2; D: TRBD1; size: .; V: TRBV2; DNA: TGTGCCAGCTTTTCCCTTCCGGGACAGGACATCGTTGGGGGCTACACCTTC; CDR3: CASFSLPGQDIVGGYTF
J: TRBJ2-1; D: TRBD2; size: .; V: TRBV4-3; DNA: TGCGCCAGCAGCCAAGTGTGGGGGGGGGTCAATGAGCAGTTCTTC; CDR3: CASSQVWGGVNEQFF
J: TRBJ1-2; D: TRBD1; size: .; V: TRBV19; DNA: TGTGCCAGTATCCAGACAGGGGCCGTCTATGGCTACACCTTC; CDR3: CASIQTGAVYGYTF
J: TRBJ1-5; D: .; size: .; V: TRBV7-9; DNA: TGTGCCAGCAGCTTTGGGGGGACGGACCATAGCAATCAGCCCCAGCATTTT; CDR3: CASSFGGTDHSNQPQHF
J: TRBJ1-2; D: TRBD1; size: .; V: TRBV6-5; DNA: TGTGCCAGCAGTCGGCCAGGGGGTGGCTACACCTTC; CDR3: CASSRPGGGYTF
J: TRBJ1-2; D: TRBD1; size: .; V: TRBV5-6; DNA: TGTGCCAGCAGCCTCCCCTGGGGGACAGGGAACTATGGCTACACCTTC; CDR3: CASSLPWGTGNYGYTF
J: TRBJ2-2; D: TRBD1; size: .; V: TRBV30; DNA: TGTGCCTGGGACAAGGGGGCCGCACGAGGGACCGGGGAGCTGTTTTTT; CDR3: CAWDKGAARGTGELFF
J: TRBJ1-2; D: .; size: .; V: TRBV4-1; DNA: TGCGCCAGCAGCCAGGCCGCCGGAGATGGCTACACCTTC; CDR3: CASSQAAGDGYTF
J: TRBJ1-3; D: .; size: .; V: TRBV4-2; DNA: TGTGCCAGCAGCCAAGATTATGGAGGGACGTTCTCTGGAAACACCATATATTTT; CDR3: CASSQDYGGTFSGNTIYF
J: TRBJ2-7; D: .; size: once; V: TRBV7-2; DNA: TGTGCCAGCCAGGGCATCTCCTACGAGCAGTACTTC; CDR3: CASQGISYEQYF
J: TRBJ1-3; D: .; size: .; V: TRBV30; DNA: TGTGCCTGGAGAGGGCCCAGGGTTCGTGACTCTGGAAACACCATATATTTT; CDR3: CAWRGPRVRDSGNTIYF
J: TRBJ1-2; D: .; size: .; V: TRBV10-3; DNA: TGTGCCATCAGTGGGGGCTCCGAGTATGGCTACACCTTC; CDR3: CAISGGSEYGYTF
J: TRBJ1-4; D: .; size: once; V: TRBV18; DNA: TGTGCCAGCTCACCGAACGGGTTTGAAAAACTGTTTTTT; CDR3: CASSPNGFEKLFF
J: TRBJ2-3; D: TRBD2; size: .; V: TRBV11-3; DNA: TGTGCCAGCAGTTGGACTAGCGGGGTTCACGATACGCAGTATTTT; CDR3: CASSWTSGVHDTQYF
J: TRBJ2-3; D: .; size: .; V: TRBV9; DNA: TGTGCCAGCAGCTTGGGACTGCAAACAGATACGCAGTATTTT; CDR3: CASSLGLQTDTQYF
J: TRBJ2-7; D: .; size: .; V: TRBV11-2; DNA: TGTGCCAGCAGCTTCATCGGGGGATGGATGGGCGAGCAGTACTTC; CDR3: CASSFIGGWMGEQYF
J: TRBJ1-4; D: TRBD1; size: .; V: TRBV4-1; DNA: TGCGCCAGCAGCCAACCGGACAGGGATAATGAAAAACTGTTTTTT; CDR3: CASSQPDRDNEKLFF
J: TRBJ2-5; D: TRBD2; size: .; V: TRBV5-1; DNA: TGCGCCAGCAGCTTGGCTCTAGCGGGAGGGGAGACCCAGTACTTC; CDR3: CASSLALAGGETQYF
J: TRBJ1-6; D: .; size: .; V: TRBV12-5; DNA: TGTGCTAGTGGCCTAGGGGAAAGGTCACCCCTCCACTTT; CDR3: CASGLGERSPLHF
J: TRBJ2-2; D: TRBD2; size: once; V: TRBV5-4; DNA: TGTGCCAGCAGCCCAACTAGCGGGGGGACCGGGGAGCTGTTTTTT; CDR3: CASSPTSGGTGELFF
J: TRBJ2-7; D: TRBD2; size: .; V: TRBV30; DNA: TGTGCCTGGAGTCGAACTCCGGGAGGCCTCTCCTACGAGCAGTACTTC; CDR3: CAWSRTPGGLSYEQYF
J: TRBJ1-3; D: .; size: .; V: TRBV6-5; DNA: TGTGCCAGCGGACTGAGTAGTGGAAACACCATATATTTT; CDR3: CASGLSSGNTIYF
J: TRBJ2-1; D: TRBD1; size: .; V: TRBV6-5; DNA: TGTGCCAGTGCACAGGGGGCTCAGAATGAGCAGTTCTTC; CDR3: CASAQGAQNEQFF
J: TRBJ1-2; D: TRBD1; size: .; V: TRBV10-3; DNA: TGTGCCATCACCACGACAGGGAGGGGCTACACCTTC; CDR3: CAITTTGRGYTF
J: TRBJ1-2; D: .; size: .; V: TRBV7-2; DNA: TGTGCCAGCAGCTTAGACACGTATGGCTACACCTTC; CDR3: CASSLDTYGYTF
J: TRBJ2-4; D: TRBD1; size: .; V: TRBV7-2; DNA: TGTGCCGTAAGACAGGGAGTCGGCATTCAGTACTTC; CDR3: CAVRQGVGIQYF
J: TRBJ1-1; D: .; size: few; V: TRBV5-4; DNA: TGTGCCAGCAGCTTTCGGGGGTCGGAAGCTTTCTTT; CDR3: CASSFRGSEAFF
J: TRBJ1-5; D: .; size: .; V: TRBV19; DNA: TGTGCCAGTACCCTCGAGGAGGGGATTGGCAATCAGCCCCAGCATTTT; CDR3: CASTLEEGIGNQPQHF
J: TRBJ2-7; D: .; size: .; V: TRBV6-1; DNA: TGTGCCAGCATACGGGATCCCTACGAGCAGTACTTC; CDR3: CASIRDPYEQYF
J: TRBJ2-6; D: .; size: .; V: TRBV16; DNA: TGTGCCAGCAGCCAATCAGGGACAAGTAGCTCTGGGGCCAACGTCCTGACTTTC; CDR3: CASSQSGTSSSGANVLTF